This T cell receptor (beta chain) is drawn from a study of blood T cell repertoires in COVID-19. At the level of the study: Material from acute and convalescent COVID-19 was sourced from the United States, Italy and Spain. T cells, B-cell-depleted T cells, or PBMCs provided the cDNA or gDNA that served as material.

Authors' processing steps: The authors estimated nucleated cell counts from reference gene primer amplification. Some clones are missing from TCRdb's copy, which holds only in-frame ones; the method was immunoSEQ multiplex PCR. V, J and clone size reflect that table, while D and trimming were determined from the DNA. The table includes approximately 150,000 clones, 80% to 85% detected once. The CDR3 is made up of 15 amino acids. The V and J ends lost 5 bases and 4 bases respectively, with 16 bases between them. The germline gives CDR1 MDHEN, CDR2 SYDVKM. This clone has a handful of counts. V usage is TRBV28 and J usage is TRBJ2-3; tentative D call: TRBD1 (7 bases). This TCR derives from an older man with active or convalescent COVID-19. The sample was peripheral blood. The chain's CDR3 is CASSPPVRGADTQYF. CDR3 bases: TGTGCCAGCAGTCCCCCGGTCAGGGGGGCAGATACGCAGTATTTT.